The 22 T cell receptor beta chains presented below share a single source sample, sequenced in a study of STAT3 mutations in large granular lymphocyte leukemia. TCRdb keeps only in-frame clones here, not all; method: immunoSEQ multiplex PCR. The data hold about 42,000 clones, with 80% to 90% observed a single time. Study-wide results and caveats: Every T-LGLL patient had at least one immunodominant TCRbeta clonotype.

Their specific antigens are unknown. Input material: PBMCs. Every receptor here comes from a human donor with T large granular lymphocyte leukemia. Some clones in this sample may be carry-over from other donors' samples.

This clone showed up just once. The chain combines TRBV27 with TRBJ1-5; maybe TRBD1 (5 bases). The V and J ends lost 6 bases and 1 base respectively, with 16 bases between them. The germline V gene has CDR1 MNHEY and CDR2 SMNVEV (reference sequence). The CDR3 is 16 residues long. CDR3 sequence reads: CASSRAGTASNQPQHF. The CDR3 DNA reads TGTGCCAGCAGCCGAGCCGGGACCGCGAGCAATCAGCCCCAGCATTTT.

J is TRBJ2-6 and V is TRBV4-2; tentative D call: TRBD1 (5 bases). V was cut by 1 base and J by 0 bases, with 13 bases left in between. CDR3 length: 18 amino acids. The germline V gene has CDR1 LGHNA and CDR2 YNFKEQ. CDR3: CASSQARESLSGANVLTF. In DNA form, the CDR3 reads TGTGCCAGCAGCCAAGCCAGGGAATCCCTCTCTGGGGCCAACGTCCTGACTTTC.

The CDR3 sequence is CASSSQRGGSYEQYF. The DNA for the CDR3 is TGTGCCAGCAGTTCCCAGCGGGGGGGGTCCTACGAGCAGTACTTC. V gene TRBV7-2 combines with J gene TRBJ2-7, with 10 positions matching TRBD2. CDR1 SGHTA and CDR2 FQGNSA come from the germline V gene. CDR3 length: 15 residues. The J segment lost 1 base and the V segment lost 6 bases, leaving 6 bases of the junction unmatched.

The CDR3 sequence is CASSEGHLQIYSNQPQHF. CDR3 nucleotide sequence: TGTGCCAGCAGTGAGGGACATCTCCAAATTTATAGCAATCAGCCCCAGCATTTT. The chain combines TRBV6-1 with TRBJ1-5; tentative D call: TRBD1 (6 bases). Germline V gives CDR1 MNHNS, CDR2 SASEGT. This CDR3 is built from 18 residues. V was cut by 3 bases and J by 0 bases, with 18 bases left in between.

This rearrangement joins TRBV7-8 to TRBJ1-5; D is possibly TRBD1 (6 bases). CDR3 length: 15 residues. From germline, CDR1 is SGHVS and CDR2 FQNEAQ. The V end lost 6 bases, the J end lost 2 bases, and 14 bases lay between the germline ends. The CDR3 DNA reads as TGTGCCAGCAGGCAGGGGCAGGAGGGCAATCAGCCCCAGCATTTT. Residues: CASRQGQEGNQPQHF.

CDR3 loop: CASSLGENQPQHF. CDR3 DNA: TGCGCCAGCAGCTTGGGGGAGAATCAGCCCCAGCATTTT. The chain combines TRBV5-1 with TRBJ1-5; D is undetermined. There are 13 residues in the CDR3. The germline gives CDR1 SGHRS, CDR2 YFSETQ. Trimming removed 0 bases from V and 4 bases from J, with 5 bases in between.

The chain has TRBV6-1 and TRBJ2-7; D is unclear. Germline CDR1 reads MNHNS; CDR2 reads SASEGT. CDR3 length: 12 amino acids. The V gene lost 0 bases and the J gene lost 4 bases, with 4 bases spanning the gap. The CDR3 region has the DNA TGTGCCAGCAGTGAAGCTATATACGAGCAGTACTTC. This encodes CASSEAIYEQYF.

J is TRBJ2-7 and V is TRBV9; no firm D call. This CDR3 has 14 residues. Trimming left V 3 bases short and J 0 bases short, with 10 bases between. In germline, CDR1 is SGDLS, CDR2 YYNGEE. CDR3 region: CASSGQESSYEQYF. The CDR3, as DNA: TGTGCCAGCAGCGGGCAGGAGAGCTCCTACGAGCAGTACTTC.

The chain couples TRBV18 to TRBJ2-1; 9 nucleotides align to TRBD1. CDR1 and CDR2 from the germline V gene are KGHSH and LQKENI. CDR3 length equals 16 residues. V lost 2 bases to trimming and J lost 7 bases; unmatched junction nucleotides: 9. CDR3 residues: CASSPSKDRGGNEQFF. CDR3 nucleotides: TGTGCCAGCTCACCATCAAAGGACAGGGGAGGAAATGAGCAGTTCTTC.

The chain has TRBV15 and TRBJ1-2; no clear D gene. The CDR3 is made up of 12 amino acids. Germline V gene sequence: CDR1 LNHNV, CDR2 YYDKDF (reference sequence). Trimming cost V 1 base and J 5 bases, with 5 bases left between them. The CDR3 spells CATSRAEYGYTF. The CDR3 DNA reads TGTGCCACCAGCAGAGCGGAATATGGCTACACCTTC.

This chain connects TRBV30 to TRBJ1-2; D remains ambiguous. Trimming removed 2 bases from V and 8 bases from J, with 9 bases in between. The CDR3 has 11 residues. Looked up from germline, CDR1 is GTSNPN and CDR2 is SVGIG (reference sequence). CDR3 DNA sequence: TGTGCCTGGAGTTTGGCCCCGGGCTACACCTTC. Amino acid sequence: CAWSLAPGYTF.

This clone showed up just once. The chain is built from TRBV11-2 and TRBJ1-1; no reliable D call. The length of the CDR3 is 16 residues. Trimming cost V 1 base and J 3 bases, with 15 bases left between them. Germline V lookup: CDR1 SGHAT, CDR2 FQNNGV. CDR3 region: CASSLAEAIQHTEAFF. CDR3 bases: TGTGCCAGCAGCTTAGCTGAGGCGATACAACACACTGAAGCTTTCTTT.

This chain links TRBV7-2 with TRBJ2-2; TRBD1 matches at 12 bases. V dropped 4 bases and J dropped 6; count of bases not matched to a gene: 3. The germline CDR1 and CDR2 sequences are SGHTA and FQGNSA. This CDR3 has 15 residues. CDR3 DNA: TGTGCCAGCAGCTCGGGACAGGGGGCCGCCGGGGAGCTGTTTTTT. This codes for CASSSGQGAAGELFF.

This clone appeared a few times. The rearrangement uses TRBV20-1 and TRBJ1-6; D not certain. This CDR3 has 11 residues. Germline-derived CDR1 and CDR2 are DFQATT and SNEGSKA (reference sequence). With 1 base removed from V and 9 bases from J, the gap between germline ends came to 4 bases. CDR3 region: CSARGPSPLHF. DNA for the CDR3: TGCAGTGCTAGAGGGCCTTCACCCCTCCACTTT.

This sequence joins TRBV27 and TRBJ2-1, with 8 positions matching TRBD2. The junction had 18 bases not matched to a gene; V was cut back by 4 bases and J by 7 bases. Per germline, CDR1 MNHEY and CDR2 SMNVEV (reference sequence). This CDR3 comprises 18 residues. The CDR3 loop reads CASSSPYTTSGPRNEQFF. The CDR3 nucleotides are TGTGCCAGCAGTTCACCCTATACTACTAGCGGTCCTCGGAATGAGCAGTTCTTC.

The chain recombines TRBV4-1 with TRBJ1-5; D is uncertain. V lost 1 base to trimming and J lost 0 bases, with 10 bases between them. The CDR3 extends over 16 amino acids. Germline V CDR1 and CDR2: MGHRA, YSYEKL. Here the CDR3 reads CASSQAASYSNQPQHF. CDR3 in DNA: TGCGCCAGCAGCCAAGCCGCTAGCTATAGCAATCAGCCCCAGCATTTT.

This clone was counted once. The chain carries TRBV5-1 and TRBJ2-5; TRBD1 is a possible D gene (6 bases). Trimming cost V 5 bases and J 2 bases, with 13 bases left between them. This CDR3 is built from 14 residues. Germline V CDR1 and CDR2: SGHRS, YFSETQ. This chain's CDR3 is CASRPLGQQETQYF. The DNA for the CDR3 is TGCGCCAGCAGGCCTTTAGGACAGCAAGAGACCCAGTACTTC.

In this sample, this clone turned up a few times. The chain employs TRBV27 and TRBJ2-2; no reliable D call. The CDR3 sequence is 13 residues long. Germline lookup yields CDR1 MNHEY and CDR2 SMNVEV (reference sequence). V lost 0 bases and J lost 6, with 5 bases in between. As DNA, the CDR3 is TGTGCCAGCAGTTTATCGACCTCCGGGGAGCTGTTTTTT. Residues: CASSLSTSGELFF.

The V and J genes are TRBV6-5 and TRBJ1-1; D remains unclear. V lost 0 bases and J 1 base, leaving 6 bases between the germline ends. Germline V gene lookup returns CDR1 MNHEY and CDR2 SVGAGI. CDR3 length: 14 amino acids. CDR3 amino acids: CASSYSRENTEAFF. The CDR3 nucleotides are TGTGCCAGCAGTTACTCAAGGGAGAACACTGAAGCTTTCTTT.

The chain couples TRBV11-2 to TRBJ2-5; D possibly matches TRBD1 or TRBD2 (5 bases each). V lost 5 bases and J lost 3, with 10 bases in between. The length of the CDR3 is 13 residues. Germline-derived CDR1 and CDR2 are SGHAT and FQNNGV. CDR3: CASSRDAEETQYF. Written as DNA, the CDR3 is TGTGCCAGCAGCCGGGACGCCGAAGAGACCCAGTACTTC.

V is TRBV6-6 and J is TRBJ1-5; D ambiguous. With 6 bases removed from V and 1 base from J, the gap between germline ends came to 4 bases. This CDR3 region has 12 residues. Germline V CDR1 and CDR2: MNHNY, SVGAGI (reference sequence). The CDR3 DNA reads TGTGCCAGCAGGAACAGCAATCAGCCCCAGCATTTT. Residues: CASRNSNQPQHF.

This chain uses TRBV2 with TRBJ2-5; weak D call: TRBD2 (6 bases). The CDR3 covers 15 residues. Germline CDR1 is SNHLY and CDR2 is FYNNEI. Trimming shortened V by 3 bases and J by 5 bases, and 16 bases separated the two germline ends. The CDR3: CASSDPGRSRETQYF. The CDR3 DNA follows: TGTGCCAGCAGTGACCCAGGGAGGAGCCGGGAGACCCAGTACTTC.